This entry lists 12 T cell receptor beta chains sequenced from one sample in a study of blood T cell repertoires in COVID-19. Assay: immunoSEQ multiplex PCR; the TCRdb copy retains only in-frame clones and omits some. The sample lists 120,000 or so clones, roughly 85% seen once, with less than 8.5% in the top ten. Specimen: peripheral blood. Receptor source: a man of 80 years or more with active or convalescent COVID-19.

The chain links TRBV10-3 to TRBJ2-2, with TRBD1 matching over 7 bases. The V gene end was trimmed by 8 bases and the J gene end by 5 bases; junction bases not matched to a gene: 14. CDR1 and CDR2 from the germline V gene are ENHRY and SYGVKD. The CDR3 has 16 amino acids. In DNA, the CDR3 is TGTGCCATCGGGCGGACAGGACCAATGGGGACCGGGGAGCTGTTTTTT. Amino acid sequence: CAIGRTGPMGTGELFF.

The J gene is TRBJ1-6, the V gene TRBV19; 7 bases line up with TRBD1. V trimming: 5 bases; J trimming: 0 bases; junction bases outside the gene matches: 7. The CDR3 has 17 amino acids. From germline, CDR1 is LNHDA and CDR2 SQIVND (reference sequence). CDR3 DNA sequence: TGTGCCAGTAGTCTCCGACAGGGATCCTCCTATAATTCACCCCTCCACTTT. This codes for CASSLRQGSSYNSPLHF.

This chain connects TRBV19 to TRBJ2-3; 7 positions agree with TRBD1. The V gene's germline CDR1 is LNHDA and CDR2 SQIVND (reference sequence). The length of the CDR3 is 14 residues. V shed 3 bases, J shed 4 bases, and the junction held 4 bases outside the gene matches. The CDR3 protein is CASSISRGSDTQYF. DNA of the CDR3: TGTGCCAGTAGTATTAGCAGGGGGTCAGATACGCAGTATTTT.

The V call is TRBV20-1, the J call TRBJ1-1, with 8 bases fitting TRBD1. The germline V gene encodes CDR1 DFQATT and CDR2 SNEGSKA (reference sequence). The V and J ends lost 3 bases and 6 bases, in that order; junction bases with no gene match: 9. The CDR3 is 14 amino acids. CDR3 amino acids: CSASRTGLKAEAFF. As DNA, the CDR3 is TGCAGTGCTAGTCGGACAGGGTTGAAGGCTGAAGCTTTCTTT.

V is TRBV9 and J is TRBJ1-2, with TRBD1 matching 7 bases. The CDR3 length is 14 residues. From germline, CDR1 is SGDLS and CDR2 YYNGEE. Germline trimming cut 4 bases from V and 0 bases from J; bases unmatched to any gene: 3. CDR3: CASSSGGTNYGYTF. The CDR3 DNA reads as TGTGCCAGCAGCTCAGGGGGTACTAACTATGGCTACACCTTC.

This chain's CDR3 is CASSLARGVGTDTQYF. CDR3 nucleotide sequence: TGTGCCAGCAGCTTAGCCCGGGGGGTTGGTACAGATACGCAGTATTTT. V gene TRBV7-9 combines with J gene TRBJ2-3; TRBD2 aligns across 7 bases. The CDR3 consists of 16 residues. Germline loops: CDR1 SEHNR, CDR2 FQNEAQ (reference sequence). With 0 bases clipped from V and 3 bases from J, the junction kept 6 bases outside the gene matches.

The chain has TRBV5-1 and TRBJ2-3, with D perhaps TRBD1 (5 bases). V lost 0 bases to trimming and J lost 0 bases, with 11 bases between them. The CDR3 is 16 residues long. Germline V gene lookup returns CDR1 SGHRS and CDR2 YFSETQ. CDR3 sequence (DNA): TGCGCCAGCAGCTTGGGGCAGGGTTATAGCACAGATACGCAGTATTTT. It encodes CASSLGQGYSTDTQYF.

The rearrangement joins TRBV30 to TRBJ1-1, with D possibly matching TRBD1 (6 bases). The germline V gene has CDR1 GTSNPN and CDR2 SVGIG (reference sequence). Trimming removed 2 bases at V and 5 bases at J, with 15 bases between. CDR3 size: 14 residues. The chain's CDR3 is CAWSPLLRGTEAFF. The DNA for the CDR3 is TGTGCCTGGAGTCCCCTCCTTAGGGGGACTGAAGCTTTCTTT. Full variable domain (missing parts from reference TRBV30 and TRBJ1-1): SQTIHQWPATLVQPVGSPLSLECTVEGTSNPNLYWYRQAAGRGLQLLFYSVGIGQISSEVPQNLSASRPQDRQFILSSKKLLLSDSGFYLCAWSPLLRGTEAFFGQGTRLTVV.

The chain links TRBV7-3 to TRBJ1-2; 10 positions agree with TRBD1. The trim removed 2 bases at V and 2 bases at J, leaving 2 bases unmatched. Per germline, CDR1 SGHTA and CDR2 FQGTGA. The CDR3 has 15 residues. The CDR3 bases are TGTGCCAGCAGCTTAGGACAGGGGGAGAACTATGGCTACACCTTC. Translating it yields CASSLGQGENYGYTF.

The chain uses TRBV30 and TRBJ1-5; D might be TRBD1 (5 bases). Germline V lookup: CDR1 GTSNPN, CDR2 SVGIG (reference sequence). The CDR3 runs to 14 residues. The V gene lost 2 bases and the J gene lost 0 bases, with 8 bases spanning the gap. The CDR3 reads CAWSRGYSNQPQHF. Written as DNA, the CDR3 is TGTGCCTGGAGTAGGGGCTATAGCAATCAGCCCCAGCATTTT. Variable domain in full (rest from reference TRBV30 and TRBJ1-5): SQTIHQWPATLVQPVGSPLSLECTVEGTSNPNLYWYRQAAGRGLQLLFYSVGIGQISSEVPQNLSASRPQDRQFILSSKKLLLSDSGFYLCAWSRGYSNQPQHFGDGTRLSIL.

The V and J genes are TRBV7-9 and TRBJ1-1; 9 nucleotides line up with TRBD1. The CDR3 is 15 residues long. CDR1 and CDR2 (germline): SEHNR, FQNEAQ (reference sequence). Germline trimming cut 1 base from V and 3 bases from J; bases unmatched to any gene: 3. Written as DNA, the CDR3 is TGTGCCAGCAGCTTAGGGACAGGGGTCGACACTGAAGCTTTCTTT. It translates to CASSLGTGVDTEAFF.

The chain combines TRBV5-1 with TRBJ1-4; 7 bases are a match to TRBD1. This CDR3 has 15 amino acids. The junction had 11 bases not matched to a gene; V was cut back by 4 bases and J by 8 bases. Germline CDR1 reads SGHRS; CDR2 reads YFSETQ. CDR3 amino acids: CASSEGTRGREKLFF. In nucleotides, the CDR3 is TGCGCCAGCAGCGAAGGGACGAGGGGGCGGGAAAAACTGTTTTTT.